The sequence of this T cell receptor (beta chain) was determined in a study of blood T cell repertoires in COVID-19 (dated by TCRdb to 2020 to 2022). The study in broad terms: The collaborator samples originated in the United States, Italy and Spain and spanned the acute and convalescent phases of COVID-19. The prospective study material was composed of cDNA or gDNA derived from T cells, B-cell-depleted T cells, or PBMCs. Deeply sampled blood TCRbeta repertoires from subjects exposed to, actively infected with, or recovered from COVID-19 were included in the dataset. A freely available public database, intended as a resource for researchers studying the immune response to SARS-CoV-2, is where the repertoires were released. Samples came from the ongoing ImmuneRACE study (first 160 participants) plus 1,254 subjects from 6 global collaborators. The sample metadata nearly always contained a de-identified subject ID, COVID-19 status, age in years and sex. Where available, HLA class I and class II types were taken from metadata supplied by the sample provider and were not determined by assay-based typing. Broader findings and caveats from the paper: How much clinical and demographic metadata was included differed by source and by participant, and the metadata was provided uncurated.

Collaborating institutions collected whole blood in K2EDTA tubes following their own protocols. For TCRbeta analysis, collaborator samples were shipped as frozen whole blood, as isolated PBMCs, or as DNA extracted from either sample type. A word on this clone: What this receptor recognizes is not known. No much larger clonotype is one base removed from it; base qualities were not supplied.

The immunoSEQ Assay, a bias-controlled multiplex PCR, was used to amplify TCRbeta CDR3 regions from genomic DNA. The study's processing was this. The number of nucleated cells in each sample was estimated by amplification of reference gene primers within the assay. To quantify the absolute abundance of each unique TCRbeta CDR3 rearrangement, sequence reads were collapsed and filtered. Productive Simpson clonality was computed per sample as the square root of Simpson's diversity index over productive rearrangements. TCRdb re-hosts the immuneACCESS table, in-frame sequences only. Its copies lack some clones; in the studies checked, an unresolved V gene accounts for under half of them, and the cause for the rest is not known. That table furnishes V, J and clone size, whereas the DNA furnished D and trimming. The sample has tens of thousands of clones on record, 70% to 85% of them singletons. More than 2% of the sample goes to the ten largest clones.

The germline V gene (reference sequence) yields GTSNPN for CDR1 and SVGIG for CDR2. V is reduced by 0 bases and J by 2 bases, leaving a spacing of 10 bases between them. The CDR3, cysteine through phenylalanine, is 14 amino acids long. Only the CDR3 DNA stays, 42 bases, in frame from base 1. The TCR was taken from a man between 45 and 60 years old with acute or convalescent COVID-19. The specimen was peripheral blood. The receptor chain draws on TRBV30 and TRBJ1-2; matching of 6 bases hints at TRBD1 as the D gene. The bases read TGTGCCTGGAGTGTAGGGACAAAAAACTATGGCTACACCTTC. It is translated as CAWSVGTKNYGYTF. The reference TRBV30 and TRBJ1-2 proteins fill in what lies around the CDR3, so the full variable domain reads SQTIHQWPATLVQPVGSPLSLECTVEGTSNPNLYWYRQAAGRGLQLLFYSVGIGQISSEVPQNLSASRPQDRQFILSSKKLLLSDSGFYLCAWSVGTKNYGYTFGSGTRLTVV.